Presented here are 21 T cell receptor beta chains from one specimen sequenced in a study of cytomegalovirus exposure and HLA in healthy donors. 13 Jbeta primers and 60 Vbeta primers were used for the PCR. Assay: immunoSEQ multiplex PCR; the TCRdb copy retains only in-frame clones and omits some. The sample holds around 150,000 clones, roughly four fifths seen once. What was sequenced was PBMCs. These receptor sequences come from a girl aged 2-10 years in good health and CMV-seropositive.

This clone was picked up a small number of times. V gene TRBV5-6 combines with J gene TRBJ2-7; 8 positions agree with TRBD2. V gave up 0 bases and J gave up 0 bases; unmatched junction bases: 2. Per the germline V gene, CDR1 is SGHDT and CDR2 is YYEEEE. This CDR3 is 15 amino acids long. CDR3 nucleotide sequence: TGTGCCAGCAGCTTGGACGGGACTAGCTCCTACGAGCAGTACTTC. Amino acids: CASSLDGTSSYEQYF.

The chain combines TRBV29-1 with TRBJ1-3; D is perhaps TRBD1 (5 bases). The V and J ends lost 0 bases and 0 bases respectively, with 12 bases between them. CDR3 length: 16 amino acids. The germline CDR1 and CDR2 sequences are SQVTM and ANQGSEA. The CDR3: CSVEEWGSSSGNTIYF. The CDR3 nucleotides are TGCAGCGTTGAAGAGTGGGGCAGCTCCTCTGGAAACACCATATATTTT.

The chain links TRBV7-9 to TRBJ2-7; 7 bases are a match to TRBD2. The length of the CDR3 is 15 residues. In germline, CDR1 is SEHNR, CDR2 FQNEAQ (reference sequence). J lost 2 bases, V lost 5 bases, and 9 bases had no gene match. As DNA, the CDR3 is TGTGCCAGCAGCCCCCGGCGGGGGATACCCTACGAGCAGTACTTC. Translating gives CASSPRRGIPYEQYF.

The chain employs TRBV6-1 and TRBJ2-7; tentative D call: TRBD1 (6 bases). V lost 10 bases, J lost 3 bases, and 16 bases lay in between. Per the germline V gene, CDR1 is MNHNS and CDR2 is SASEGT. The CDR3 loop spans 13 amino acids. The CDR3 DNA sequence: TGTGCCATCCCCTCGGCGGACAGCTACGAGCAGTACTTC. Amino acids: CAIPSADSYEQYF.

The rearrangement uses TRBV5-1 and TRBJ2-6; D not resolved. V was shortened by 7 bases and J by 4 bases, with 6 bases between the two germline ends. The CDR3 consists of 12 residues. The germline V gene encodes CDR1 SGHRS and CDR2 YFSETQ. This CDR3 is CASFGGANVLTF. The CDR3 nucleotides read TGCGCCAGCTTCGGGGGGGCCAACGTCCTGACTTTC.

DNA of the CDR3: TGTGCCAGCAGTTTGTTCGCAGGGAATCAGCCCCAGCATTTT. It codes for CASSLFAGNQPQHF. The chain uses TRBV27 and TRBJ1-5, with a weak D call TRBD1 (5 bases). The CDR3 covers 14 residues. The ends were cut back, 3 bases at V and 4 bases at J, with 10 bases in the middle. Germline V gene sequence: CDR1 MNHEY, CDR2 SMNVEV (reference sequence).

The CDR3 bases are TGTGCCAGCTCACCGGGACTCCCAAAAGGGGTCACTGAAGCTTTCTTT. Translated: CASSPGLPKGVTEAFF. V usage is TRBV18 and J usage is TRBJ1-1; D is perhaps TRBD1 (5 bases). V lost 3 bases and J lost 4, with 18 bases in between. The CDR3 runs to 16 residues. Per germline, CDR1 KGHSH and CDR2 LQKENI. Full variable domain (rest looked up from reference TRBV18 and TRBJ1-1): NAGVMQNPRHLVRRRGQEARLRCSPMKGHSHVYWYRQLPEEGLKFMVYLQKENIIDESGMPKERFSAEFPKEGPSILRIQQVVRGDSAAYFCASSPGLPKGVTEAFFGQGTRLTVV.

This clone came up many times. The chain combines TRBV6-1 with TRBJ2-1, with TRBD1 matching 12 bases. V trimming: 3 bases; J trimming: 12 bases; junction bases outside the gene matches: 9. The germline V gene has CDR1 MNHNS and CDR2 SASEGT. This CDR3 region has 15 residues. The CDR3 loop reads CASSEEGTGGLWQFF. The CDR3 DNA reads TGTGCCAGCAGTGAGGAAGGGACAGGGGGCTTGTGGCAGTTCTTC.

This chain uses TRBV28 with TRBJ1-2; TRBD1 aligns across 8 bases. Germline V gives CDR1 MDHEN, CDR2 SYDVKM. J was trimmed by 2 bases and V by 10 bases; bases with no gene match: 6. The CDR3 contains 13 residues. DNA for the CDR3: TGTGCCACAGCGACAGGGGTAAACTATGGCTACACCTTC. Residues: CATATGVNYGYTF.

The chain links TRBV6-1 to TRBJ2-3; D is possibly TRBD1 (6 bases). Between the trimmed V and J ends, which lost 8 bases and 2 bases, there was a span of 14 bases. Germline V gene data show CDR1 as MNHNS and CDR2 as SASEGT. The CDR3 spans 14 residues. The CDR3 nucleotides are TGTGCCAGCGCGGTAGGGACACCCACAGATACGCAGTATTTT. It specifies CASAVGTPTDTQYF.

The chain employs TRBV28 and TRBJ2-6, with a weak D call TRBD1 (5 bases). V gave up 7 bases and J gave up 0 bases, with 10 bases separating them. Germline V gene sequence: CDR1 MDHEN, CDR2 SYDVKM. The CDR3 is 15 amino acids. In DNA, the CDR3 is TGTGCCAGCACCATGGACATCTCTGGGGCCAACGTCCTGACTTTC. Translating gives CASTMDISGANVLTF.

In its sample, this clone was seen a few times. The chain combines TRBV5-4 with TRBJ2-5; 11 bases agree with TRBD1. CDR3 size: 14 residues. Germline V gene sequence: CDR1 SGHNT, CDR2 YYREEE (reference sequence). V dropped 4 bases and J dropped 6; count of bases not matched to a gene: 5. In nucleotides, the CDR3 is TGTGCCAGCAGCGGGGGACAGGGGGAAAAGACCCAGTACTTC. Amino acid sequence: CASSGGQGEKTQYF.

The CDR3: CASSPPLAVYEQYF. The CDR3 DNA reads TGTGCCAGCAGCCCGCCACTAGCGGTCTACGAGCAGTACTTC. The V call is TRBV7-9, the J call TRBJ2-7, with 8 bases matching TRBD2. There are 14 residues in the CDR3. Unmatched junction bases numbered 6, after V lost 5 bases and J lost 3 bases. CDR1 is SEHNR and CDR2 is FQNEAQ in the germline V gene (reference sequence).

This chain links TRBV5-4 with TRBJ2-5, with 12 positions matching TRBD2. The germline V gene has CDR1 SGHNT and CDR2 YYREEE (reference sequence). The junction had 12 bases not matched to a gene; V was cut back by 3 bases and J by 3 bases. The CDR3 runs 18 residues. The CDR3 region is CASSSKNNLAGGEETQYF. The CDR3 DNA sequence: TGTGCCAGCAGCTCAAAGAACAATCTAGCGGGAGGGGAAGAGACCCAGTACTTC.

A few counts support this clone. J is TRBJ1-2 and V is TRBV30; 11 nucleotides agree with TRBD1. The CDR3 extends over 14 amino acids. Unmatched junction bases numbered 10, after V lost 7 bases and J lost 6 bases. Per the germline V gene, CDR1 is GTSNPN and CDR2 is SVGIG (reference sequence). The CDR3 DNA reads as TGTGCCTTGGGACAGGGGGTTTTTGAGCATGGCTACACCTTC. Translated: CALGQGVFEHGYTF.

The chain combines TRBV19 with TRBJ2-6; TRBD1 aligns across 10 bases. The CDR3 has 17 residues. Trimming removed 6 bases from V and 1 base from J; junction bases left unmatched: 6. CDR1 and CDR2 (germline): LNHDA, SQIVND (reference sequence). CDR3 sequence reads: CASSLRQGASGANVLTF. CDR3 DNA: TGTGCCAGTAGCTTGAGACAGGGGGCATCTGGGGCCAACGTCCTGACTTTC.

This chain joins TRBV6-1 and TRBJ2-7; 12 bases line up with TRBD2. J was trimmed by 4 bases and V by 0 bases; bases with no gene match: 1. Germline-derived CDR1 and CDR2 are MNHNS and SASEGT. The CDR3 runs to 15 residues. CDR3 sequence (DNA): TGTGCCAGCAGTGAAGCGCTAGCGGGAGGGTACGAGCAGTACTTC. It encodes CASSEALAGGYEQYF.

The chain has TRBV18 and TRBJ2-3; 9 bases map to TRBD2. The CDR3 runs to 15 residues. Germline trimming cut 2 bases from V and 6 bases from J; bases unmatched to any gene: 6. Germline V lookup: CDR1 KGHSH, CDR2 LQKENI. DNA for the CDR3: TGTGCCAGCTCACCAGGACTAGCGCGAGCGGATACGCAGTATTTT. It yields the protein CASSPGLARADTQYF.

The CDR3 loop is CASSLTDWDTQYF. CDR3 nucleotides: TGTGCCAGCAGCCTCACGGACTGGGATACGCAGTATTTT. J is TRBJ2-3 and V is TRBV6-5; TRBD2 is a possible D gene (5 bases). The CDR3 is made up of 13 amino acids. Germline lookup yields CDR1 MNHEY and CDR2 SVGAGI. The germline V and J ends were trimmed by 6 bases and 6 bases, with 13 bases remaining between them.

The CDR3 loop reads CASTPAGLAGVWGELFF. The CDR3 nucleotides are TGTGCCAGCACCCCCGCGGGACTAGCGGGAGTCTGGGGGGAGCTGTTTTTT. J is TRBJ2-2 and V is TRBV2; 14 nucleotides align to TRBD2. CDR3 length: 17 residues. Unmatched junction bases numbered 12, after V lost 7 bases and J lost 8 bases. Looked up from germline, CDR1 is SNHLY and CDR2 is FYNNEI. Supplemented by reference TRBV2 and TRBJ2-2, the full variable domain reads EPEVTQTPSHQVTQMGQEVILRCVPISNHLYFYWYRQILGQKVEFLVSFYNNEISEKSEIFDDQFSVERPDGSNFTLKIRSTKLEDSAMYFCASTPAGLAGVWGELFFGEGSRLTVL.

This chain joins TRBV7-4 and TRBJ2-1, with 7 bases that match TRBD1. V shed 7 bases, J shed 6 bases, and the junction held 9 bases outside the gene matches. Germline V gene data show CDR1 as SGHVT and CDR2 as SQSDAQ. The CDR3 length is 14 residues. In DNA, the CDR3 is TGTGCCAGCAACGGGGACAGTGGGATCAATGAGCAGTTCTTC. Amino acid sequence: CASNGDSGINEQFF.